The 15 T cell receptor beta chains given below trace back to one sample, sequenced in a study of blood T cell repertoires in COVID-19. Data came from immunoSEQ multiplex PCR; TCRdb stores just in-frame clones and leaves some out. The profile shows approximately 200,000 clones, 84% of them singletons. The sequencing input was PBMCs or T cells enriched from blood (not recorded which). These TCRs come from a woman aged 25 to 45 who had recovered from COVID-19.

This chain uses TRBV6-1 with TRBJ2-7; D is perhaps TRBD1 (6 bases). CDR1 is MNHNS and CDR2 is SASEGT in the germline V gene. Trimming took 3 bases from V and 7 from J, leaving 19 bases between them. This CDR3 contains 15 residues. For the CDR3, the DNA is TGTGCCAGCAGTGATCCTGGGACAATCGAATGGGAGCAGTACGTC. Encoded protein: CASSDPGTIEWEQYV.

For the CDR3, the DNA is TGTGCCAGCAGTTTCTCGGGCGGGGGGACCACAGATACGCAGTATTTT. It encodes CASSFSGGGTTDTQYF. The chain combines TRBV28 with TRBJ2-3, with 8 positions matching TRBD2. CDR1 and CDR2 (germline): MDHEN, SYDVKM. This CDR3 has 16 residues. The V gene end was trimmed by 3 bases and the J gene end by 2 bases; junction bases not matched to a gene: 7.

This clone was recorded once. The J gene is TRBJ2-1, the V gene TRBV30, with D perhaps matching TRBD2 (6 bases). This CDR3 spans 15 amino acids. V was cut by 3 bases and J by 0 bases, with 12 bases left in between. Germline V gives CDR1 GTSNPN, CDR2 SVGIG (reference sequence). DNA for the CDR3: TGTGCCTGGAGAGCGGGTCTAAGCTCCTACAATGAGCAGTTCTTC. Residues: CAWRAGLSSYNEQFF.

CDR3 loop: CASSLRTGGANYGYTF. Here the CDR3 DNA reads TGTGCCAGCAGCCTACGGACAGGGGGCGCGAACTATGGCTACACCTTC. V is TRBV3-1 (or the pseudogene TRBV3-2) and J is TRBJ1-2; 11 positions match TRBD1. Unmatched junction bases numbered 6, after V lost 4 bases and J lost 2 bases. The CDR3 has 16 amino acids. CDR1 and CDR2 from the germline V gene are LGHDT and YNNKEL (reference sequence).

On this clone itself: The junction departs from germline at one end; a sequencing error may be responsible. The rearrangement joins TRBV5-6 to TRBJ1-5; TRBD1 matches 7 bases. Germline CDR1 is SGHDT and CDR2 is YYEEEE. CDR3 length equals 14 residues. As DNA, the CDR3 is TGTGTCAGCAGCTTGGAGGGACAGTATCAGCCCCAGCATTTT. Translation: CVSSLEGQYQPQHF.

The V call is TRBV7-8, the J call TRBJ1-5, with D maybe TRBD1 (6 bases). The germline V and J ends were trimmed by 5 bases and 5 bases, with 22 bases remaining between them. From germline, CDR1 is SGHVS and CDR2 FQNEAQ. The CDR3 has 17 residues. Here the CDR3 DNA reads TGTGCCAGCAGCAAAGGGGGGGCAGCGCCCCAGGATCAGCCCCAGCATTTT. Protein sequence: CASSKGGAAPQDQPQHF.

The DNA for the CDR3 is TGCAGCGGCCGGGACAGGGGGCGACAAGAGACCCAGTACTTC. Translation: CSGRDRGRQETQYF. The genes are TRBV29-1 and TRBJ2-5; TRBD1 agrees at 12 bases. The germline CDR1 and CDR2 sequences are SQVTM and ANQGSEA. This CDR3 spans 14 amino acids. J was trimmed by 2 bases and V by 7 bases; bases with no gene match: 5.

The chain links TRBV11-3 to TRBJ2-4; TRBD2 matches 14 bases. This CDR3 contains 16 residues. In germline, CDR1 is SGHNT, CDR2 YENEEA. The V gene end was trimmed by 5 bases and the J gene end by 7 bases; junction bases not matched to a gene: 7. CDR3 loop: CASSHGLAGGGNIQYF. DNA of the CDR3: TGTGCCAGCAGCCACGGACTAGCGGGGGGAGGGAACATTCAGTACTTC.

The chain employs TRBV7-3 and TRBJ2-6, with D possibly TRBD1 on 5 matching bases. Germline V gives CDR1 SGHTA, CDR2 FQGTGA. Trimming left V 2 bases short and J 2 bases short, with 7 bases between. The CDR3 loop spans 15 amino acids. This CDR3 reads CASSLETAGANVLTF. As DNA, the CDR3 is TGTGCCAGCAGCTTAGAGACAGCTGGGGCCAACGTCCTGACTTTC. The full variable domain, rest sourced from reference TRBV7-3 and TRBJ2-6, is GAGVSQTPSNKVTEKGKYVELRCDPISGHTALYWYRQSLGQGPEFLIYFQGTGAADDSGLPNDRFFAVRPEGSVSTLKIQRTERGDSAVYLCASSLETAGANVLTFGAGSRLTVL.

J is TRBJ1-4 and V is TRBV6-5, with TRBD1 identical over 7 bases. Losses at the gene ends were 2 bases for V and 7 bases for J; bases not matched to a gene: 7. CDR3 size: 15 residues. Germline V gene sequence: CDR1 MNHEY, CDR2 SVGAGI. The CDR3 DNA reads as TGTGCCAGCAGTTACAGCCAACAGGGGAGTGAAAAACTGTTTTTT. It is translated as CASSYSQQGSEKLFF.

The chain is built from TRBV10-3 and TRBJ1-2, with a tentative D call TRBD1 (6 bases). Looked up from germline, CDR1 is ENHRY and CDR2 is SYGVKD. This CDR3 is built from 15 residues. Trimming took 5 bases from V and 8 from J, leaving 21 bases between them. In nucleotides, the CDR3 is TGTGCCATCAGTCTAGAGGGGGGGCGCGGTTCAGGCTACACCTTC. The encoded protein is CAISLEGGRGSGYTF.

The table lists this clone with a few counts. The genes are TRBV19 and TRBJ2-7; 12 bases agree with TRBD1. The trim removed 5 bases at V and 7 bases at J, leaving 15 bases unmatched. Germline-derived CDR1 and CDR2 are LNHDA and SQIVND (reference sequence). This CDR3 comprises 17 residues. CDR3 loop: CASSLGTGGQRSNEQYF. The CDR3 bases are TGTGCCAGTAGTCTCGGGACAGGGGGCCAGCGGTCTAATGAGCAGTACTTC.

This clone was picked up one time. CDR3 loop: CASSPAGTAAREQYF. CDR3 in DNA: TGCGCCAGCAGCCCAGCCGGGACAGCCGCTCGGGAGCAGTACTTC. The genes are TRBV5-1 and TRBJ2-7, with TRBD1 matching 7 bases. This CDR3 contains 15 residues. V was clipped by 4 bases and J by 7 bases; unmatched bases: 14. Per the germline V gene, CDR1 is SGHRS and CDR2 is YFSETQ.

The chain is built from TRBV20-1 and TRBJ2-1; D ambiguous. The germline V gene encodes CDR1 DFQATT and CDR2 SNEGSKA (reference sequence). This CDR3 region has 12 residues. The V end was cut by 3 bases, the J end by 6 bases, with 9 bases between. The CDR3 loop is CSASGKRNEQFF. Here the CDR3 DNA reads TGCAGTGCTAGTGGAAAGCGCAATGAGCAGTTCTTC.

The J gene is TRBJ2-3, the V gene TRBV7-2, with 7 bases that match TRBD2. The CDR3 is made up of 16 amino acids. V shed 3 bases and J 0 bases; nucleotides not matched to a gene: 6. CDR1 and CDR2 from the germline V gene are SGHTA and FQGNSA. CDR3 coding DNA: TGTGCCAGCAGCTTGGGAGGGCAACTTAGCACAGATACGCAGTATTTT. Translation: CASSLGGQLSTDTQYF.